What follows are 27 T cell receptor delta chains derived from one specimen sequenced in a study of delta chains in infants with herpesvirus infections. Reverse transcription of PBMC RNA used primers specific for the gamma and delta chains. TCRdb re-called the RT-PCR reads with CATT. The sample has under 1,500 delta-chain clones, around 7% seen once; the top ten hold roughly a tenth. Sequenced here: peripheral blood, sampled at time point 1 of longitudinal follow-up. The receptors stem from a human donor who was a Ugandan infant, either HIV-exposed or HIV-unexposed (not recorded which).

This clone is labeled medium-sized (0.01 to 0.1%). The V gene is TRDV1, the J gene TRDJ1; D call uncertain. CDR1 and CDR2 (germline): TSWWSYY, QGS. The CDR3 spans 15 residues. Trimming removed 1 base at V and 5 bases at J, with 14 bases between. This chain's CDR3 is CALGEPPSHVDKLIF. For the CDR3, the DNA is TGTGCTCTTGGGGAACCTCCCTCCCACGTGGATAAACTCATCTTT.

This clone is deemed large. This chain connects TRDV1 to TRDJ1, with TRDD3 matching over 8 bases. After removal of 1 base from V and 2 bases from J, the junction contained 9 bases not matched to a gene. Germline V lookup: CDR1 TSWWSYY, CDR2 QGS. This CDR3 contains 17 residues. The CDR3 protein is CALGEHSVLGVTDKLIF. The CDR3 bases are TGTGCTCTTGGGGAACACTCTGTACTGGGGGTTACCGATAAACTCATCTTT.

This clone counts as large (0.1 to 1%). The rearrangement uses TRDV3 and TRDJ1; D unclear. The CDR3 is 16 amino acids. V was cut by 1 base and J by 0 bases, with 18 bases left in between. CDR1 TVYSNPD and CDR2 GDNSRS come from the germline V gene (reference sequence). In DNA, the CDR3 is TGTGCCTTTATAGCCGGACCGGGCGTGTACACCGATAAACTCATCTTT. This gives the protein CAFIAGPGVYTDKLIF. The variable domain in full, with the rest retrieved from reference TRDV3 and TRDJ1, is CDKVTQSSPDQTVASGSEVVLLCTYDTVYSNPDLFWYRIRPDYSFQFVFYGDNSRSEGADFTQGRFSVKHILTQKAFHLVISPVRTEDSATYYCAFIAGPGVYTDKLIFGKGTRVTVEP.

This clone was observed a handful of times. With a much larger clone just one base away, this may be a read error. V usage is TRDV1 and J usage is TRDJ1; 7 positions agree with TRDD3. V lost 4 bases, J lost 0 bases, and 14 bases stayed unmatched. This CDR3 has 18 amino acids. Germline-derived CDR1 and CDR2 are TSWWSYY and QGS. Here the CDR3 DNA reads TGTGCTCTTGGGGGAGTTACCTCCATGGGGGACTACACCGATAAACTCATCTTT. Its translation is CALGGVTSMGDYTDKLIF.

Although no V gene was called, TRDJ2 is the J gene. The length of the CDR3 is 11 residues. The CDR3 is CASALTAQLFF. CDR3 DNA: TGTGCTAGTGCTTTGACAGCACAACTCTTCTTT.

By share, this clone ranks as large. This chain joins TRDV2 and TRDJ3, with 9 bases fitting TRDD3. Trimming took 3 bases from V and 2 from J; bases not matched to a gene: 16. The CDR3 spans 21 residues. CDR1 and CDR2 (germline): GEAIGNYY, EKD. The CDR3 DNA is TGTGCCTGTGACCAGGCTGGGGGATCTTCTGGGAATCCCTGGGACACCCGACAGATGTTTTTC. This translates into CACDQAGGSSGNPWDTRQMFF.

This clone was recorded a few times. It is unclear where the CDR3 begins or ends on the DNA, so no DNA is shown, and the CDR3 is as TCRdb lists it. The rearrangement uses TRDV1 and TRDJ1; TRDD3 reflects the table's D call only, with no check against the DNA. Per the germline V gene, CDR1 is TSWWSYY and CDR2 is QGS. The CDR3 spans 27 residues, counting both ends. The CDR3 sequence: CALGELDLTTDALGDNTTSVYTDKLIF.

V is TRDV2 and J is TRDJ1; 10 positions match TRDD3. The J gene, not given by TCRdb, was assigned here from a germline match of the nucleotide sequence. CDR3 length: 22 residues. V was clipped by 3 bases and J by 0 bases; unmatched bases: 24. Per the germline V gene, CDR1 is GEAIGNYY and CDR2 is EKD. In DNA, the CDR3 is TGTGCCTGTGACTCTACTCCAGGGCGATACTGGGGGATCCCCTGGTACACCGATAAACTCATCTTT. Its protein is CACDSTPGRYWGIPWYTDKLIF.

This clone counts as large (0.1 to 1%). This chain uses TRDV1 with TRDJ2, with 8 positions matching TRDD2. The CDR3 loop spans 15 amino acids. The V segment lost 5 bases and the J segment 6 bases; nucleotides outside the gene matches: 8. CDR1 and CDR2 (germline): TSWWSYY, QGS. CDR3 DNA sequence: TGTGCTCTTGGGATTCCCCTTCCTAAGGCAGCACAACTCTTCTTT. Residues: CALGIPLPKAAQLFF.

This clone was recorded a few times. This could be a read error, since a much larger clone is one nucleotide away. The gene calls are TRDV1 and TRDJ1, with 8 bases matching TRDD3. The CDR3 extends over 22 amino acids. V trimming: 1 base; J trimming: 0 bases; junction bases outside the gene matches: 22. CDR1 is TSWWSYY and CDR2 is QGS in the germline V gene. CDR3 protein: CALGEPLIRRTGGPEDTDKLIF. As DNA, the CDR3 is TGTGCTCTTGGGGAACCTCTCATACGAAGGACTGGGGGTCCCGAGGACACCGATAAACTCATCTTT.

This clone is medium-sized (0.01 to 0.1%). The rearrangement uses TRDV2 and TRDJ1; TRDD3 aligns across 10 bases. The CDR3 contains 19 residues. V was clipped by 2 bases and J by 0 bases; unmatched bases: 14. CDR1 GEAIGNYY and CDR2 EKD come from the germline V gene. The CDR3: CACDILRTGGSTYTDKLIF. The DNA of the CDR3 is TGTGCCTGTGACATCCTCCGTACTGGGGGATCCACGTACACCGATAAACTCATCTTT.

In this sample, this clone is large. The identical CDR3 is also encoded by other nucleotide sequences in the sample. DNA of the CDR3: TGTGCTTATAGGAGCGGCTCCACTCCGTTACTATCCAATATTTTTCAGGGCGATAAACTCATCTTT. Amino acid sequence: CAYRSGSTPLLSNIFQGDKLIF. The chain uses TRAV38-2/DV8 and TRDJ1; D gene uncertain. CDR1 and CDR2 from the germline V gene are TSESDYY and QEAYKQQN. V lost 0 bases to trimming and J lost 4 bases, with 34 bases between them. CDR3 size: 22 residues.

By proportion, this clone is medium-sized. This rearrangement joins TRDV1 to TRDJ1; a possible D gene is TRDD3 (6 bases). V dropped 4 bases and J dropped 2 bases, with 32 bases sitting between them. The CDR3 spans 21 residues. Germline CDR1 TSWWSYY, CDR2 QGS. CDR3 nucleotides: TGTGCTCTTGGGGGCCCGACGCGTGTGGGGATTCAGGGAAGGTCGACCGATAAACTCATCTTT. Encoded protein: CALGGPTRVGIQGRSTDKLIF.

This clone is medium-sized in the sample. V usage is TRDV2 and J usage is TRDJ3; 11 bases match TRDD3. V trimming: 0 bases; J trimming: 0 bases; junction bases outside the gene matches: 6. Germline-derived CDR1 and CDR2 are GEAIGNYY and EKD. This CDR3 is 20 amino acids long. Here the CDR3 reads CACDTVGLGDSSWDTRQMFF. Here the CDR3 DNA reads TGTGCCTGTGACACCGTGGGACTGGGGGATAGCTCCTGGGACACCCGACAGATGTTTTTC.

On this clone: A much larger clone differs by one base, so this may be a read error. The J segment is TRDJ1; no V gene was assigned; the table assigns TRDD3, which was not confirmed against the DNA. This CDR3 region has 19 residues. The CDR3 coding sequence is TGTGCTCCGAAGGCAGTTTACTGGGGGATATGCAAGTACACCGATAAACTCATCTTT. This translates into CAPKAVYWGICKYTDKLIF.

Relative to its sample, this clone is large (0.1 to 1%). This sequence joins TRDV2 and TRDJ2; TRDD3 matches at 12 bases. Germline V gene sequence: CDR1 GEAIGNYY, CDR2 EKD. Losses at the gene ends were 0 bases for V and 0 bases for J; bases not matched to a gene: 7. The CDR3 has 19 residues. CDR3 bases: TGTGCCTGTGACACCGTACTGGGGGATACCGGAGCTTTGACAGCACAACTCTTCTTT. Encoded protein: CACDTVLGDTGALTAQLFF.

This clone occurred a few times. The rearrangement uses TRDV1 and TRDJ1; 12 nucleotides match TRDD3. The CDR3 has 18 residues. Germline V gene lookup returns CDR1 TSWWSYY and CDR2 QGS. The V gene end was trimmed by 5 bases and the J gene end by 0 bases; junction bases not matched to a gene: 10. CDR3 DNA: TGTGCTCTTGGGAAGCTTCTGGGGGATACGCAGAACACCGATAAACTCATCTTT. This encodes CALGKLLGDTQNTDKLIF.

This clone was counted a few times. The genes are TRDV1 and TRDJ1, with TRDD3 matching 11 bases. The CDR3 is made up of 19 amino acids. Germline CDR1 TSWWSYY, CDR2 QGS. V lost 1 base to trimming and J lost 2 bases; unmatched junction nucleotides: 12. The CDR3: CALGEPFVPGGYWTDKLIF. In DNA form, the CDR3 reads TGTGCTCTTGGGGAACCCTTCGTACCTGGGGGATACTGGACCGATAAACTCATCTTT.

The chain recombines TRDV1 with TRDJ1; 13 bases are a match to TRDD3. The CDR3 totals 18 residues. Germline lookup yields CDR1 TSWWSYY and CDR2 QGS. V was clipped by 2 bases and J by 7 bases; unmatched bases: 13. The CDR3 region has the DNA TGTGCTCTTGGGGAATTTTCCTTATCTACTGGGGGATACGTTAAACTCATCTTT. This encodes CALGEFSLSTGGYVKLIF.

For the J gene the call is TRDJ3; the V gene lacks a call. The CDR3 spans 10 residues. This CDR3 is CAWDTRQMFF. CDR3 bases: TGCGCCTGGGACACCCGACAGATGTTTTTC.

The chain employs TRDV2 and TRDJ1; TRDD3 matches at 11 bases. TCRdb offers no J gene call, so here the DNA was matched to germline to obtain one. V was clipped by 1 base and J by 0 bases; unmatched bases: 18. This CDR3 is 21 amino acids long. Germline CDR1 is GEAIGNYY and CDR2 is EKD. CDR3 DNA: TGTGCCTGTGACACTGTATCTCCCGGGGGACTGGGGGATAAGTACACCGATAAACTCATCTTT. It specifies CACDTVSPGGLGDKYTDKLIF.

Of note for this clone: Given a much more abundant clone one base away, this may be a read error. Other DNA sequences in this specimen translate into the identical CDR3. The V and J genes are TRDV1 and TRDJ1, with 12 bases lining up with TRDD3. Germline CDR1 and CDR2: TSWWSYY and QGS. CDR3 length equals 22 residues. CDR3 in amino acids: CALGELEMGAGGYAGYTDKLIF. The CDR3, as DNA: TGTGCTCTTGGGGAACTAGAGATGGGTGCTGGGGGATACGCGGGGTACACCGATAAACTCATCTTC.

This clone is judged medium-sized. This chain connects TRDV1 to TRDJ1; 11 positions agree with TRDD3. The CDR3 loop spans 23 amino acids. V lost 0 bases to trimming and J lost 0 bases; unmatched junction nucleotides: 21. CDR1 and CDR2 from the germline V gene are TSWWSYY and QGS. The CDR3 loop reads CALGELPLRSSTGGYGNTDKLIF. CDR3 nucleotide sequence: TGTGCTCTTGGGGAACTTCCCCTACGCTCCAGTACTGGGGGATATGGGAACACCGATAAACTCATCTTT.

This clone is classed as medium-sized (0.01 to 0.1%). This chain links TRDV1 with TRDJ1; D call uncertain. The V gene's germline CDR1 is TSWWSYY and CDR2 QGS. The CDR3 sequence is 18 residues long. The germline V and J ends were trimmed by 0 bases and 9 bases, with 26 bases remaining between them. The CDR3 DNA reads as TGTGCTCTTGGGGAACTACGCCCCCCCCCGGTACCCCACCATGAACTCATCTTT. It codes for CALGELRPPPVPHHELIF.

By frequency in the sample, this clone is medium-sized (0.01 to 0.1%). The J gene is TRDJ1, the V gene TRDV1; 11 bases are a match to TRDD3. TCRdb offers no J gene call, so here the DNA was matched to germline to obtain one. The V and J ends lost 0 bases and 4 bases, in that order; junction bases with no gene match: 31. The germline CDR1 and CDR2 sequences are TSWWSYY and QGS. The CDR3 has 25 residues. The CDR3 sequence: CALGELEDPTLPYWGIFEEVDKLIF. CDR3 DNA: TGTGCTCTTGGGGAACTAGAGGATCCTACCCTTCCGTACTGGGGGATATTCGAGGAAGTCGATAAACTCATCTTT.

This sequence joins TRDV1 and TRDJ1; 9 bases agree with TRDD3. After removal of 4 bases from V and 0 bases from J, the junction contained 18 bases not matched to a gene. CDR1 is TSWWSYY and CDR2 is QGS in the germline V gene. This CDR3 has 20 residues. CDR3 in amino acids: CALGVRYWGILLLYTDKLIF. The CDR3 DNA follows: TGTGCTCTTGGGGTACGTTATTGGGGGATATTATTACTCTACACCGATAAACTCATCTTT.

This clone is classed as medium-sized. The rearrangement links TRDV3 to TRDJ1, with 9 bases aligning to TRDD3. CDR3 length: 20 residues. J was trimmed by 2 bases and V by 2 bases; bases with no gene match: 24. The germline V gene has CDR1 TVYSNPD and CDR2 GDNSRS (reference sequence). DNA for the CDR3: TGTGCCTTTGGTTCCCCGCCCTCCTACCTGGGGATACGCAAAACCGATAAACTCATCTTT. It codes for CAFGSPPSYLGIRKTDKLIF.